A selection of T cell receptor beta chains follows, all from one sample in a study of blood T cells in healthy people across ages. TCRdb re-called the 5' RACE reads through MiXCR, storing one row per CDR3 protein. The table has over a million distinct CDR3 sequences, less than 45% seen once. Sequencing used blood. The receptors here all came from a woman younger than 35 in good health. The CDR3 runs from the conserved cysteine through the conserved F or W. D genes are given only for firm matches. Not all rows give a size; the values are once, few, many and, for expanded clones, a class.

abundance: NA
len: 15
v_gene: TRBV4-3
d_gene: NA
j_gene: TRBJ2-7
CDR3aa: CASSQAFGQAYEQYF
CDR3nt: TGCGCCAGCAGCCAAGCGTTTGGGCAGGCCTACGAGCAGTACTTC

abundance: few
len: 13
v_gene: TRBV6-5
d_gene: NA
j_gene: TRBJ1-4
CDR3aa: CASRGGTSEKLFF
CDR3nt: TGTGCCAGCAGAGGGGGTACGAGTGAAAAACTGTTTTTT

abundance: NA
len: 13
v_gene: TRBV30
d_gene: NA
j_gene: TRBJ1-1
CDR3aa: CAWGGQLNTEAFF
CDR3nt: TGTGCCTGGGGCGGGCAGCTGAACACTGAAGCTTTCTTT

abundance: many
len: 15
v_gene: TRBV5-1
d_gene: NA
j_gene: TRBJ2-3
CDR3aa: CASSLVPGGTDTQYF
CDR3nt: TGCGCCAGCAGCTTGGTACCAGGGGGCACAGATACGCAGTATTTT

abundance: NA
len: 16
v_gene: TRBV29-1
d_gene: TRBD2
j_gene: TRBJ2-1
CDR3aa: CSVDLGLAGGYNEQFF
CDR3nt: TGCAGCGTTGACCTCGGACTAGCGGGGGGCTACAATGAGCAGTTCTTC

abundance: few
len: 16
v_gene: TRBV4-2
d_gene: TRBD2
j_gene: TRBJ2-1
CDR3aa: CASSRLLAGVYNEQFF
CDR3nt: TGTGCCAGCAGCCGGTTACTAGCGGGAGTCTACAATGAGCAGTTCTTC

abundance: NA
len: 11
v_gene: TRBV20-1
d_gene: NA
j_gene: TRBJ2-7
CDR3aa: CSALKTYEQYF
CDR3nt: TGCAGTGCCTTGAAGACCTACGAGCAGTACTTC

abundance: NA
len: 15
v_gene: TRBV15
d_gene: NA
j_gene: TRBJ1-1
CDR3aa: CATSTSGHLNTEAFF
CDR3nt: TGTGCCACCAGCACAAGCGGACACTTGAACACTGAAGCTTTCTTT

abundance: few
len: 12
v_gene: TRBV20-1
d_gene: NA
j_gene: TRBJ1-5
CDR3aa: CSAITGNQPQHF
CDR3nt: TGCAGTGCTATCACAGGGAATCAGCCCCAGCATTTT

abundance: few
len: 16
v_gene: TRBV7-2
d_gene: TRBD1
j_gene: TRBJ1-2
CDR3aa: CASSLGGVQGGYGYTF
CDR3nt: TGTGCCAGCAGCTTAGGCGGAGTACAGGGGGGCTATGGCTACACCTTC

abundance: NA
len: 14
v_gene: TRBV20-1
d_gene: TRBD1
j_gene: TRBJ2-7
CDR3aa: CSARGTGATYEQYF
CDR3nt: TGCAGTGCTAGGGGGACAGGGGCCACCTACGAGCAGTACTTC

abundance: few
len: 15
v_gene: TRBV10-3
d_gene: TRBD2
j_gene: TRBJ2-5
CDR3aa: CAISEEAGDEETQYF
CDR3nt: TGTGCCATCAGTGAGGAAGCGGGAGATGAAGAGACCCAGTACTTC

abundance: NA
len: 15
v_gene: TRBV5-1
d_gene: NA
j_gene: TRBJ1-1
CDR3aa: CASSFLGRQFTEAFF
CDR3nt: TGCGCCAGCAGCTTTTTAGGGAGGCAGTTCACTGAAGCTTTCTTT

abundance: few
len: 12
v_gene: TRBV28
d_gene: NA
j_gene: TRBJ1-1
CDR3aa: CASSSIATEAFF
CDR3nt: TGTGCCAGCAGTTCAATAGCGACTGAAGCTTTCTTT

abundance: NA
len: 15
v_gene: TRBV4-1
d_gene: NA
j_gene: TRBJ1-4
CDR3aa: CASSQEGREGEKLFF
CDR3nt: TGCGCCAGCAGCCAAGAAGGCAGGGAGGGCGAAAAACTGTTTTTT

abundance: NA
len: 16
v_gene: TRBV7-2
d_gene: TRBD2
j_gene: TRBJ2-1
CDR3aa: CASSFRSGLAKNIQFF
CDR3nt: TGTGCCAGCAGCTTTCGTAGCGGGCTAGCCAAAAACATTCAGTTCTTC

abundance: NA
len: 16
v_gene: TRBV7-3
d_gene: TRBD2
j_gene: TRBJ2-1
CDR3aa: CASSKLAGGAYNEQFF
CDR3nt: TGTGCCAGCAGCAAACTAGCGGGAGGGGCTTACAATGAGCAGTTCTTC

abundance: NA
len: 16
v_gene: TRBV20-1
d_gene: NA
j_gene: TRBJ2-1
CDR3aa: CSVPLGSGSSYNEQFF
CDR3nt: TGCAGTGTCCCCCTAGGGAGCGGTAGCTCCTACAATGAGCAGTTCTTC

abundance: NA
len: 12
v_gene: TRBV2
d_gene: NA
j_gene: TRBJ1-2
CDR3aa: CASTEWGNGYTF
CDR3nt: TGTGCCAGCACCGAGTGGGGGAATGGCTACACCTTC

abundance: NA
len: 15
v_gene: TRBV6-5
d_gene: NA
j_gene: TRBJ1-5
CDR3aa: CASKTRILSNQPQHF
CDR3nt: TGTGCCAGCAAAACAAGAATACTTAGCAATCAGCCCCAGCATTTT

abundance: NA
len: 14
v_gene: TRBV7-9
d_gene: NA
j_gene: TRBJ1-1
CDR3aa: CASSLLRDFTEAFF
CDR3nt: TGTGCCAGCAGCCTCCTGAGGGATTTCACTGAAGCTTTCTTT

abundance: few
len: 15
v_gene: TRBV20-1
d_gene: NA
j_gene: TRBJ2-1
CDR3aa: CSAPPRRLGYNEQFF
CDR3nt: TGCAGTGCCCCCCCGAGACGACTAGGGTACAATGAGCAGTTCTTC

abundance: NA
len: 15
v_gene: TRBV5-1
d_gene: TRBD1
j_gene: TRBJ2-3
CDR3aa: CASSSYRGSADTQYF
CDR3nt: TGCGCCAGCAGCTCCTACAGGGGTAGCGCAGATACGCAGTATTTT

abundance: many
len: 14
v_gene: TRBV9
d_gene: TRBD2
j_gene: TRBJ2-3
CDR3aa: CASAGREYKDTQYF
CDR3nt: TGTGCCAGCGCGGGGCGGGAGTACAAAGATACGCAGTATTTT

abundance: NA
len: 15
v_gene: TRBV12-3/TRBV12-4
d_gene: TRBD1
j_gene: TRBJ2-7
CDR3aa: CASSHGAGGNYEQYF
CDR3nt: TGTGCCAGCAGTCATGGGGCAGGGGGTAACTACGAGCAGTACTTC

abundance: NA
len: 13
v_gene: TRBV20-1
d_gene: TRBD2
j_gene: TRBJ2-2
CDR3aa: CSAKREATGELFF
CDR3nt: TGCAGTGCTAAGCGGGAGGCCACCGGGGAGCTGTTTTTT

abundance: NA
len: 20
v_gene: TRBV7-3
d_gene: TRBD2
j_gene: TRBJ2-1
CDR3aa: CASSLKGHGPGSGRGSEQFF
CDR3nt: TGTGCCAGCAGCTTAAAGGGTCACGGCCCGGGTAGCGGGAGAGGGAGTGAGCAGTTCTTC

abundance: NA
len: 15
v_gene: TRBV9
d_gene: TRBD2
j_gene: TRBJ2-2
CDR3aa: CASSLAAGDTGELFF
CDR3nt: TGTGCCAGCAGCCTCGCAGCGGGGGACACCGGGGAGCTGTTTTTT

abundance: few
len: 13
v_gene: TRBV15
d_gene: NA
j_gene: TRBJ2-1
CDR3aa: CATSMDTYNEQFF
CDR3nt: TGTGCCACCAGCATGGACACCTACAATGAGCAGTTCTTC

abundance: NA
len: 13
v_gene: TRBV30
d_gene: NA
j_gene: TRBJ2-5
CDR3aa: CAWSVSVQETQYF
CDR3nt: TGTGCCTGGAGTGTCTCCGTCCAAGAGACCCAGTACTTC

abundance: NA
len: 14
v_gene: TRBV30
d_gene: NA
j_gene: TRBJ1-4
CDR3aa: CALSRASTNEKLFF
CDR3nt: TGTGCCCTCAGCAGGGCTTCAACTAATGAAAAACTGTTTTTT

abundance: NA
len: 13
v_gene: TRBV20-1
d_gene: NA
j_gene: TRBJ2-1
CDR3aa: CSARDWFPGEQFF
CDR3nt: TGCAGTGCTAGAGACTGGTTTCCGGGTGAGCAGTTCTTC

abundance: few
len: 14
v_gene: TRBV25-1
d_gene: NA
j_gene: TRBJ2-1
CDR3aa: CASSEPLTSNEQFF
CDR3nt: TGTGCCAGCAGTGAACCGCTAACCTCCAATGAGCAGTTCTTC

abundance: few
len: 14
v_gene: TRBV13
d_gene: NA
j_gene: TRBJ2-7
CDR3aa: CASSSAGKGYEQYF
CDR3nt: TGTGCCAGCAGCTCCGCGGGCAAGGGTTACGAGCAGTACTTC

abundance: NA
len: 15
v_gene: TRBV12-3/TRBV12-4
d_gene: TRBD1
j_gene: TRBJ1-2
CDR3aa: CASRLGGLSNYGYTF
CDR3nt: TGTGCCAGCAGACTAGGGGGCCTAAGTAACTATGGCTACACCTTC

abundance: few
len: 16
v_gene: TRBV7-9
d_gene: TRBD1
j_gene: TRBJ2-5
CDR3aa: CASSKQGARFQETQYF
CDR3nt: TGTGCCAGCAGTAAACAGGGGGCCCGATTCCAAGAGACCCAGTACTTC

abundance: NA
len: 17
v_gene: TRBV18
d_gene: NA
j_gene: TRBJ2-7
CDR3aa: CASSPPSLGGSSYEQYF
CDR3nt: TGTGCCAGCTCACCACCCTCGCTTGGCGGCAGCTCCTACGAGCAGTACTTC

abundance: NA
len: 14
v_gene: TRBV2
d_gene: NA
j_gene: TRBJ2-2
CDR3aa: CASNKWGYTGELFF
CDR3nt: TGTGCCAGCAACAAGTGGGGGTACACCGGGGAGCTGTTTTTT

abundance: NA
len: 15
v_gene: TRBV6-4
d_gene: TRBD1
j_gene: TRBJ2-2
CDR3aa: CASRTGQGETGELFF
CDR3nt: TGTGCCAGCAGGACGGGACAGGGGGAGACCGGGGAGCTGTTTTTT

abundance: NA
len: 15
v_gene: TRBV11-2
d_gene: TRBD2
j_gene: TRBJ2-1
CDR3aa: CASSLEGLADNEQFF
CDR3nt: TGTGCCAGCAGCTTAGAGGGACTAGCGGACAATGAGCAGTTCTTC

abundance: few
len: 17
v_gene: TRBV14
d_gene: TRBD2
j_gene: TRBJ2-1
CDR3aa: CASSARTSGSDLNEQFF
CDR3nt: TGTGCCAGCAGCGCTAGGACTAGCGGGAGCGACCTCAATGAGCAGTTCTTC

abundance: NA
len: 13
v_gene: TRBV10-3
d_gene: NA
j_gene: TRBJ1-2
CDR3aa: CAIAEDLAYGYTF
CDR3nt: TGTGCCATCGCGGAGGATCTTGCCTATGGCTACACCTTC

abundance: few
len: 10
v_gene: TRBV29-1
d_gene: NA
j_gene: TRBJ2-3
CDR3aa: CSVDGDTQYF
CDR3nt: TGCAGCGTTGACGGCGATACGCAGTATTTT

abundance: NA
len: 13
v_gene: TRBV6-5
d_gene: NA
j_gene: TRBJ1-1
CDR3aa: CASSRRLDTEAFF
CDR3nt: TGTGCCAGCAGCCGCCGACTAGACACTGAAGCTTTCTTT

abundance: NA
len: 15
v_gene: TRBV6-2/TRBV6-3
d_gene: NA
j_gene: TRBJ2-1
CDR3aa: CASSYSTLSDSGQFF
CDR3nt: TGTGCCAGCAGTTACTCTACCTTGTCCGATTCGGGGCAGTTCTTC

abundance: few
len: 17
v_gene: TRBV4-1
d_gene: NA
j_gene: TRBJ2-1
CDR3aa: CASSQDLIRGFSNEQFF
CDR3nt: TGCGCCAGCAGCCAAGATTTGATACGGGGGTTCAGCAATGAGCAGTTCTTC

abundance: NA
len: 15
v_gene: TRBV2
d_gene: TRBD1
j_gene: TRBJ1-1
CDR3aa: CASSDRGTGLSEAFF
CDR3nt: TGTGCCAGCAGTGACCGCGGGACAGGGTTGAGTGAAGCTTTCTTT

abundance: NA
len: 15
v_gene: TRBV12-3/TRBV12-4
d_gene: TRBD1
j_gene: TRBJ1-2
CDR3aa: CASSRPGGAVYGYTF
CDR3nt: TGTGCCAGCAGTAGGCCAGGGGGCGCGGTTTACGGCTACACCTTC

abundance: few
len: 15
v_gene: TRBV10-3
d_gene: NA
j_gene: TRBJ2-3
CDR3aa: CAISAGRSSTDTQYF
CDR3nt: TGTGCCATCAGTGCGGGGCGATCCAGCACAGATACGCAGTATTTT

abundance: once
len: 14
v_gene: TRBV20-1
d_gene: TRBD1
j_gene: TRBJ1-1
CDR3aa: CSAVHRGQATEAFF
CDR3nt: TGCAGTGCTGTTCACAGGGGTCAGGCCACTGAAGCTTTCTTT

abundance: NA
len: 16
v_gene: TRBV20-1
d_gene: NA
j_gene: TRBJ1-1
CDR3aa: CSARVGLGGENTEAFF
CDR3nt: TGCAGTGCTAGAGTTGGCCTCGGGGGGGAAAACACTGAAGCTTTCTTT

abundance: NA
len: 14
v_gene: TRBV12-3/TRBV12-4
d_gene: NA
j_gene: TRBJ2-5
CDR3aa: CASSFRQNQETQYF
CDR3nt: TGTGCCAGCAGTTTTCGACAGAACCAAGAGACCCAGTACTTC

abundance: NA
len: 14
v_gene: TRBV7-2
d_gene: NA
j_gene: TRBJ2-1
CDR3aa: CASSFRAGYNEQFF
CDR3nt: TGTGCCAGCAGCTTTAGGGCCGGGTACAATGAGCAGTTCTTC